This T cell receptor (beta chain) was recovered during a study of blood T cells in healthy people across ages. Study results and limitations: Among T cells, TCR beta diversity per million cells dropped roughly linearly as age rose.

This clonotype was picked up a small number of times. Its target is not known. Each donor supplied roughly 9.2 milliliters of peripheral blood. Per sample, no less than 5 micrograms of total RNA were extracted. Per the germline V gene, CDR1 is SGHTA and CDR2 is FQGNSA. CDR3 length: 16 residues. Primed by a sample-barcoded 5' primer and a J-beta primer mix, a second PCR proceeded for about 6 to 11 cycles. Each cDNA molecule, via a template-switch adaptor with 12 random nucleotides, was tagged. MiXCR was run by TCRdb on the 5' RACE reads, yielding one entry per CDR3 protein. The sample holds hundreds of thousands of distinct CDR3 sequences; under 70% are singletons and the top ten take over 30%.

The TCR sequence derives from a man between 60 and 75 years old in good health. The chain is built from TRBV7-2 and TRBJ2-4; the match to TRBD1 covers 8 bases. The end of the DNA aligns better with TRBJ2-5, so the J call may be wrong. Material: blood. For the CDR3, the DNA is TGTGCCAGCAGCTTATCTCCCCAGGGGGCTGGAGAGACCCAGTACTTC. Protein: CASSLSPQGAGETQYF.